What follows are 23 T cell receptor beta chains derived from one specimen sequenced in a study of metastatic and nonmetastatic thyroid tumors. All patients were untreated before thyroid surgery. TCRdb re-analyzed the PCR reads through MiXCR. The sample holds fewer than 45,000 clones; less than 25% are singletons and the top ten take roughly 16%. The sequenced material came from blood. The receptors here all came from a female donor with papillary thyroid cancer or a benign thyroid nodule (not recorded which). Some clones in this sample may be carry-over from other donors' samples.

The table lists this clone with many counts. The genes are TRBV29-1 and TRBJ2-2, with TRBD2 identical over 11 bases. Germline V gene sequence: CDR1 SQVTM, CDR2 ANQGSEA. CDR3 size: 16 residues. V was pared by 6 bases and J by 4 bases, with 10 bases of the junction left unmatched. Written as DNA, the CDR3 is TGCAGCGTAGGAAGTTCTAGCGGGAGGCTCACCGGGGAGCTGTTTTTT. Translating it yields CSVGSSSGRLTGELFF.

The table lists this clone with many counts. This chain links TRBV11-3 with TRBJ2-7; D is undetermined. This CDR3 region has 11 residues. The ends were cut back, 3 bases at V and 4 bases at J, with 4 bases in the middle. Germline V CDR1 and CDR2: SGHNT, YENEEA. In DNA form, the CDR3 reads TGTGCCAGCAGCTTCGATTACGAGCAGTACTTC. This codes for CASSFDYEQYF.

About this clone itself: A much larger clone differs from this one at a single base, so this may be a read error. The V gene is TRBV20-1, the J gene TRBJ2-1; TRBD2 matches 13 bases. Germline loops: CDR1 DFQATT, CDR2 SNEGSKA (reference sequence). Trimming removed 4 bases from V and 4 bases from J; junction bases left unmatched: 7. The CDR3 extends over 16 amino acids. The CDR3 DNA reads as TGCAGTGCTAAGGGGACTAGCGGGATATTATACAATGAGCAGTTCTTC. Protein sequence: CSAKGTSGILYNEQFF.

The chain joins TRBV6-2 or TRBV6-3 to TRBJ2-7; D perhaps matches TRBD1 (6 bases). The CDR3 has 12 residues. Germline loops: CDR1 MNHEY, CDR2 SVGEGT. Trimming took 8 bases from V and 3 from J, leaving 11 bases between them. CDR3: CASRDTLYEQYF. The DNA of the CDR3 is TGTGCCAGCCGGGACACCCTCTACGAGCAGTACTTC.

This clone was found many times. This sequence joins TRBV20-1 and TRBJ2-7; D is ambiguous. This CDR3 is built from 13 residues. Germline-derived CDR1 and CDR2 are DFQATT and SNEGSKA (reference sequence). Trimming stripped 6 bases from V and 4 bases from J, with 16 bases between. For the CDR3, the DNA is TGCAGTGCCCTCGTCCCCGGCCGGTACGAGCAGTACTTC. Translating it yields CSALVPGRYEQYF.

The rearrangement links TRBV11-1 to TRBJ2-7; maybe TRBD2 (6 bases). The germline gives CDR1 SGHAT, CDR2 FQDESV (reference sequence). Trimming stripped 5 bases from V and 3 bases from J, with 8 bases between. This CDR3 contains 12 residues. The CDR3: CASSAGLYEQYF. In DNA, the CDR3 is TGTGCCAGCAGCGCGGGACTCTACGAGCAGTACTTC.

This clone was seen many times. The genes are TRBV9 and TRBJ2-1, with 7 bases that match TRBD2. J lost 3 bases, V lost 3 bases, and 6 bases had no gene match. The CDR3 consists of 15 residues. Germline CDR1 reads SGDLS; CDR2 reads YYNGEE. The CDR3 bases are TGTGCCAGCAGCGAGGGCGGGAGCTACTACAATGAGCAGTTCTTC. Its protein is CASSEGGSYYNEQFF.

This clone has more than one count but fewer than ten. The chain has TRBV12-3 or TRBV12-4 and TRBJ2-1; 9 bases match TRBD2. After removal of 0 bases from V and 7 bases from J, the junction contained 7 bases not matched to a gene. CDR3 length equals 16 residues. The CDR3 sequence is CASSLAREGPRNEQFF. The CDR3 nucleotides read TGTGCCAGCAGTTTAGCGCGGGAGGGCCCTCGGAATGAGCAGTTCTTC.

By share, this clone ranks as medium-sized. CDR3 loop: CASSIGGSYEQYF. CDR3 coding DNA: TGTGCCAGTAGTATAGGAGGGTCCTACGAGCAGTACTTC. The V and J genes are TRBV19 and TRBJ2-7, with D possibly being TRBD2 (5 bases). The V end lost 1 base, the J end lost 1 base, and 5 bases lay between the germline ends. Germline CDR1 LNHDA, CDR2 SQIVND (reference sequence). The length of the CDR3 is 13 residues.

The chain carries TRBV29-1 and TRBJ1-1; TRBD1 is a possible D gene (6 bases). Germline-derived CDR1 and CDR2 are SQVTM and ANQGSEA. V was trimmed by 7 bases and J by 4 bases, leaving 22 bases between them. This CDR3 has 15 residues. In DNA, the CDR3 is TGCAGCGGGGGGTTTATAAGACAGGTGCGCACTGAAGCTTTCTTT. Translated, it gives CSGGFIRQVRTEAFF. Together with reference TRBV29-1 and TRBJ1-1, the CDR3 gives the full variable domain: SAVISQKPSRDICQRGTSLTIQCQVDSQVTMMFWYRQQPGQSLTLIATANQGSEATYESGFVIDKFPISRPNLTFSTLTVSNMSPEDSSIYLCSGGFIRQVRTEAFFGQGTRLTVV.

This clone has at least ten counts. This chain uses TRBV6-5 with TRBJ1-2, with 9 positions matching TRBD1. CDR1 is MNHEY and CDR2 is SVGAGI in the germline V gene. CDR3 length equals 16 residues. V trimming: 3 bases; J trimming: 4 bases; junction bases outside the gene matches: 9. CDR3 amino acids: CASSYGTGGRFYGYTF. In nucleotides, the CDR3 is TGTGCCAGCAGTTATGGCACAGGGGGCAGATTCTATGGCTACACCTTC.

This clone has at least ten counts. The chain joins TRBV27 to TRBJ1-5, with D tentatively TRBD1 (6 bases). V gave up 3 bases and J gave up 5 bases, with 11 bases separating them. The CDR3 covers 14 residues. Germline assignment: CDR1 MNHEY and CDR2 SMNVEV (reference sequence). The CDR3 sequence: CASSFGGADQPQHF. The CDR3 DNA reads TGTGCCAGCAGTTTTGGGGGGGCGGATCAGCCCCAGCATTTT.

The chain employs TRBV6-2 or TRBV6-3 and TRBJ2-1; D might be TRBD2 (6 bases). Germline V gene data show CDR1 as MNHEY and CDR2 as SVGEGT. The V and J ends lost 7 bases and 0 bases respectively, with 25 bases between them. CDR3 length: 19 amino acids. CDR3 amino acids: CASTLLGRTKGASYNEQFF. CDR3 sequence (DNA): TGTGCCAGCACCCTATTAGGGAGGACAAAAGGTGCCTCCTACAATGAGCAGTTCTTC.

This clone was counted ten times or more. This chain joins TRBV12-3 or TRBV12-4 and TRBJ2-1; TRBD2 aligns across 10 bases. The CDR3 runs 16 residues. The ends lost 2 bases at V and 8 bases at J; junction bases unmatched: 9. This CDR3 reads CASSLRASGSLDEQFF. DNA of the CDR3: TGTGCCAGCAGTTTAAGGGCTAGCGGGAGTCTTGATGAGCAGTTCTTC.

In its sample, this clone was seen many times. The chain combines TRBV11-2 with TRBJ2-7; a possible D gene is TRBD1 (8 bases). With 5 bases removed from V and 4 bases from J, the gap between germline ends came to 15 bases. The CDR3 is made up of 14 amino acids. The germline CDR1 and CDR2 sequences are SGHAT and FQNNGV. The CDR3: CASSIYRGGYEQYF. The DNA of the CDR3 is TGTGCCAGCAGCATATACAGGGGGGGGTACGAGCAGTACTTC. Using reference TRBV11-2 and TRBJ2-7 for the parts outside the CDR3, the full variable domain is EAGVAQSPRYKIIEKRQSVAFWCNPISGHATLYWYQQILGQGPKLLIQFQNNGVVDDSQLPKDRFSAERLKGVDSTLKIQPAKLEDSAVYLCASSIYRGGYEQYFGPGTRLTVT.

The genes are TRBV2 and TRBJ2-5; D possibly corresponds to TRBD2 (6 bases). The germline gives CDR1 SNHLY, CDR2 FYNNEI. V lost 2 bases and J lost 5, with 21 bases in between. This CDR3 comprises 17 residues. DNA of the CDR3: TGTGCCAGCAGTGAATCTCCGGGACTTCCCGTAAAGGAGACCCAGTACTTC. Amino acids: CASSESPGLPVKETQYF.

This clone was found many times. The chain links TRBV18 to TRBJ2-2, with D tentatively TRBD1 (6 bases). V lost 3 bases, J lost 7 bases, and 12 bases lay in between. This CDR3 has 14 residues. CDR1 and CDR2 from the germline V gene are KGHSH and LQKENI. CDR3 loop: CASSPQGQSGELFF. CDR3 sequence (DNA): TGTGCCAGCTCACCCCAGGGGCAGAGCGGGGAGCTGTTTTTT.

Comment on this clone: Sequence at one end of the junction differs from germline and may be a read error. The chain combines TRBV6-1 with TRBJ2-1; D gene uncertain. Germline V CDR1 and CDR2: MNHNS, SASEGT. The CDR3 spans 15 residues. CDR3: CASRVLVSSYDEQFF. CDR3 nucleotide sequence: TGTGCCAGCAGGGTTCTTGTGTCGTCCTACGATGAGCAGTTCTTC.

This clone was seen many times. The V and J genes are TRBV18 and TRBJ1-4; D call uncertain. Germline V gene lookup returns CDR1 KGHSH and CDR2 LQKENI. CDR3 length: 15 amino acids. Between the trimmed V and J ends, which lost 6 bases and 0 bases, there was a span of 11 bases. The CDR3 region has the DNA TGTGCCAGCTCCTCGGTGGCAGCAACTAATGAAAAACTGTTTTTT. This sequence encodes CASSSVAATNEKLFF.

This clone was counted many times. This chain uses TRBV5-5 with TRBJ2-5, with a possible D match to TRBD1 (6 bases). Germline CDR1 reads SGHKS; CDR2 reads YYEKEE (reference sequence). V was clipped by 0 bases and J by 0 bases, with 12 bases between them. There are 16 residues in the CDR3. CDR3 DNA: TGTGCCAGCAGCTTGGGATTGCAGGGGTACCAAGAGACCCAGTACTTC. It encodes CASSLGLQGYQETQYF. Combining the CDR3 with reference TRBV5-5 and TRBJ2-5 gives the whole variable domain DAGVTQSPTHLIKTRGQQVTLRCSPISGHKSVSWYQQVLGQGPQFIFQYYEKEERGRGNFPDRFSARQFPNYSSELNVNALLLGDSALYLCASSLGLQGYQETQYFGPGTRLLVL.

As regards this clone: Given a much more abundant clone one base away, this may be a read error. Other nucleotide sequences from this sample produce the same CDR3. The chain joins TRBV20-1 to TRBJ2-5; possibly TRBD2 for D (5 bases). Germline V CDR1 and CDR2: DFQATT, SNEGSKA (reference sequence). The CDR3 extends over 12 amino acids. V dropped 5 bases and J dropped 5 bases, with 12 bases sitting between them. The CDR3 reads CSAGTPGETQYF. For the CDR3, the DNA is TGCAGTGCTGGTACCCCGGGGGAGACCCAGTACTTC.

Note on this clone: This may come from a read error, since a much larger clone is one base off. The same CDR3 can be traced to other DNA sequences in this sample. The V call is TRBV5-6, the J call TRBJ1-3; no clear D gene. CDR3 length equals 14 residues. The V gene's germline CDR1 is SGHDT and CDR2 YYEEEE. The CDR3 is CASSLVAAGNTIYF. For the CDR3, the DNA is TGTGCCAGTAGCTTGGTGGCAGCTGGAAACACCATATATTTT.

A remark on this clone: Distinct nucleotide sequences in the sample also encode this CDR3. J is TRBJ1-5 and V is TRBV19, with D possibly TRBD1 on 6 matching bases. Germline CDR1 LNHDA, CDR2 SQIVND (reference sequence). There are 15 residues in the CDR3. CDR3 nucleotides: TGTGCAGCTAGAGGCAGGGGTATTGGAAATCAGCCCCAGCATTTT. Protein sequence: CAARGRGIGNQPQHF. Complete variable domain (other parts from reference TRBV19 and TRBJ1-5): DGGITQSPKYLFRKEGQNVTLSCEQNLNHDAMYWYRQDPGQGLRLIYYSQIVNDFQKGDIAEGYSVSREKKESFPLTVTSAQKNPTAFYLCAARGRGIGNQPQHFGDGTRLSIL.